The T cell receptor (beta chain) under discussion was sequenced for a study of blood T cells in healthy people across ages. Regarding the study as a whole: Strongly correlated with naive T cell percentage was TCR beta diversity. Reliance upon unsorted PBMCs precluded definitive naive versus antigen-experienced comparison. A roughly linear fall in TCR beta diversity per million T cells was seen with increasing age.

Germline-derived CDR1 and CDR2 are MDHEN and SYDVKM. The CDR3 is made up of 13 amino acids. For the second PCR, which ran for roughly 6 to 12 cycles, a sample-barcoded 5' primer and a J-beta primer mix were used. Samples each returned at least 3 million CDR3-containing paired-end reads. TCRdb processed the 5' RACE reads anew with MiXCR; each CDR3 protein has one entry. This sample carries a few hundred thousand distinct CDR3 sequences, 50% to 60% of them seen once, and the ten largest clones take roughly 51%. About this clonotype: The antigen remains unidentified. At one boundary the junction diverges from the germline segment, which might be a read error.

J is TRBJ2-1 and V is TRBV28; D unclear. Specimen: blood. The clonotype originates from a man aged 55 to 70 in good health. CDR3 nucleotide sequence: TGTGCCAGCAGCCGCGACTCCCACAATGAGCAGTTCTTC. It is translated as CASSRDSHNEQFF.